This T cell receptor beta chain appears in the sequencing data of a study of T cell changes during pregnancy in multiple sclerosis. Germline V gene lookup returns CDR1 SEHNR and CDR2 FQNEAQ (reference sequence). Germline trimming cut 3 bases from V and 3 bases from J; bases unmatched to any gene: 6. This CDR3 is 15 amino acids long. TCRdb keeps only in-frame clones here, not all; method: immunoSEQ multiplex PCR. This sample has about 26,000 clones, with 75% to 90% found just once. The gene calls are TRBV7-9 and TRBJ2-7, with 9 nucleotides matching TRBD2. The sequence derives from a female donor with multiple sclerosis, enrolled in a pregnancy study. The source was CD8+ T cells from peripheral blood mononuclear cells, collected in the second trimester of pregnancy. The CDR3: CASSLREGPLYEQYF. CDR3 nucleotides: TGTGCCAGCAGCTTGCGGGAGGGCCCTCTCTACGAGCAGTACTTC.